These T cell receptor beta chains were read from a single sample in a study of vaccination effects on CD4 cells after COVID-19. These receptors' targets are unknown. Sequencing used immunoSEQ multiplex PCR; TCRdb keeps in-frame clones, though not all of them. The sample records 45,000 to 60,000 clones, about 78% being singletons. Sample: CD4+ T cells from PBMCs cultured without peptide, taken before COVID-19 vaccination. The receptor source for this set is a human donor who had a prior SARS-CoV-2 infection. Each CDR3 is given with its conserved first and last residue. A D gene is named only where the DNA matches it firmly. The listing skips clone size in some rows; elsewhere it reads once, few, many or a size class.

d_gene: .; v_gene: TRBV14; abundance: .; j_gene: TRBJ2-2; CDR3aa: CASSRRDWQDGELFF; CDR3nt: TGTGCCAGCAGCCGTAGGGACTGGCAAGACGGGGAGCTGTTTTTT
d_gene: .; v_gene: TRBV5-6; abundance: .; j_gene: TRBJ1-2; CDR3aa: CASSPRDAANYGYTF; CDR3nt: TGTGCCAGCAGCCCCCGGGACGCAGCTAACTATGGCTACACCTTC
d_gene: .; v_gene: TRBV24-1; abundance: .; j_gene: TRBJ2-1; CDR3aa: CATSDSQPQQFF; CDR3nt: TGTGCCACCAGTGATTCGCAGCCACAGCAGTTCTTC
d_gene: .; v_gene: TRBV19; abundance: .; j_gene: TRBJ1-5; CDR3aa: CASYNRASLGQPQHF; CDR3nt: TGTGCCAGTTACAACCGGGCCTCCCTTGGGCAGCCCCAGCATTTT
d_gene: .; v_gene: TRBV15; abundance: .; j_gene: TRBJ2-7; CDR3aa: CATSRIRVSYEQYF; CDR3nt: TGTGCCACCAGCAGAATTAGGGTTTCATACGAGCAGTACTTC
d_gene: .; v_gene: TRBV7-2; abundance: few; j_gene: TRBJ2-5; CDR3aa: CASSLWATPGSETQYF; CDR3nt: TGTGCCAGCAGCTTATGGGCGACCCCTGGTTCGGAGACCCAGTACTTC
d_gene: TRBD1; v_gene: TRBV24-1; abundance: .; j_gene: TRBJ2-5; CDR3aa: CATSDDPSRTGSETQYF; CDR3nt: TGTGCCACCAGTGACGACCCATCGCGGACAGGGAGTGAGACCCAGTACTTC
d_gene: TRBD2; v_gene: TRBV2; abundance: few; j_gene: TRBJ2-2; CDR3aa: CASRRLAGGTGELFF; CDR3nt: TGTGCCAGCCGGAGACTAGCGGGAGGCACCGGGGAGCTGTTTTTT
d_gene: TRBD2; v_gene: TRBV7-2; abundance: .; j_gene: TRBJ2-7; CDR3aa: CASSQLAGPYEQYF; CDR3nt: TGTGCCAGCAGCCAACTAGCGGGACCCTACGAGCAGTACTTC
d_gene: .; v_gene: TRBV19; abundance: once; j_gene: TRBJ2-7; CDR3aa: CASSMGSAMRYEQYF; CDR3nt: TGTGCCAGTAGTATGGGGTCAGCCATGCGTTACGAGCAGTACTTC
d_gene: .; v_gene: TRBV24-1; abundance: .; j_gene: TRBJ2-7; CDR3aa: CATSDSRAGAYEQYF; CDR3nt: TGTGCCACCAGTGATAGTAGAGCGGGCGCCTACGAGCAGTACTTC
d_gene: TRBD2; v_gene: TRBV7-8; abundance: .; j_gene: TRBJ2-2; CDR3aa: CASSLGLAGVPNTGELFF; CDR3nt: TGTGCCAGCAGCTTGGGACTAGCGGGGGTACCGAACACCGGGGAGCTGTTTTTT
d_gene: .; v_gene: TRBV13; abundance: .; j_gene: TRBJ2-3; CDR3aa: CASSRDRGYTQYF; CDR3nt: TGTGCCAGCAGTCGGGACCGGGGGTATACGCAGTATTTT
d_gene: TRBD2; v_gene: TRBV24-1; abundance: .; j_gene: TRBJ2-1; CDR3aa: CATSDPEGLGLASDEQFF; CDR3nt: TGTGCCACCAGTGATCCCGAAGGGTTGGGACTAGCCTCCGATGAGCAGTTCTTC
d_gene: TRBD2; v_gene: TRBV4-1; abundance: .; j_gene: TRBJ2-5; CDR3aa: CASSQQPGTSEATQYF; CDR3nt: TGCGCCAGCAGCCAACAACCCGGGACTAGCGAGGCGACCCAGTACTTC
d_gene: .; v_gene: TRBV11-3; abundance: few; j_gene: TRBJ2-7; CDR3aa: CASSLGGARYEQYF; CDR3nt: TGTGCCAGCAGCTTAGGCGGGGCCAGATACGAGCAGTACTTC
d_gene: TRBD2; v_gene: TRBV4-1; abundance: .; j_gene: TRBJ2-3; CDR3aa: CASSQGTSGLTDTQYF; CDR3nt: TGCGCCAGCAGCCAGGGGACTAGCGGGCTCACAGATACGCAGTATTTT
d_gene: TRBD2; v_gene: TRBV9; abundance: .; j_gene: TRBJ2-3; CDR3aa: CASSGHYSGRANTQYF; CDR3nt: TGTGCCAGCAGCGGACACTATAGCGGGAGGGCGAATACGCAGTATTTT
d_gene: .; v_gene: TRBV7-3; abundance: few; j_gene: TRBJ1-5; CDR3aa: CASSFSGANQPQHF; CDR3nt: TGTGCCAGCAGCTTCTCGGGGGCGAATCAGCCCCAGCATTTT
d_gene: .; v_gene: TRBV7-6; abundance: .; j_gene: TRBJ1-3; CDR3aa: CASSLAISGNTIYF; CDR3nt: TGTGCCAGCAGCTTGGCGATCTCTGGAAACACCATATATTTT
d_gene: TRBD1; v_gene: TRBV19; abundance: .; j_gene: TRBJ2-1; CDR3aa: CASSLMGTGSNEQFF; CDR3nt: TGTGCCAGTAGTCTTATGGGGACAGGGTCCAATGAGCAGTTCTTC
d_gene: .; v_gene: TRBV2; abundance: few; j_gene: TRBJ1-3; CDR3aa: CASLEQLSGNTIYF; CDR3nt: TGTGCCAGCTTGGAACAGCTCTCTGGAAACACCATATATTTT
d_gene: .; v_gene: TRBV27; abundance: .; j_gene: TRBJ1-4; CDR3aa: CASSRDYFNEKLFF; CDR3nt: TGTGCCAGCAGCCGCGATTATTTTAATGAAAAACTGTTTTTT
d_gene: .; v_gene: TRBV5-1; abundance: .; j_gene: TRBJ2-1; CDR3aa: CASSQLASYNEQFF; CDR3nt: TGCGCCAGCAGCCAGCTAGCTTCCTACAATGAGCAGTTCTTC
d_gene: .; v_gene: TRBV9; abundance: .; j_gene: TRBJ2-3; CDR3aa: CASSRRRLGADTQYF; CDR3nt: TGTGCCAGCAGCAGACGCCGACTAGGGGCAGATACGCAGTATTTT
d_gene: .; v_gene: TRBV4-1; abundance: .; j_gene: TRBJ2-1; CDR3aa: CASSPRLVQYNEQFF; CDR3nt: TGCGCCAGCAGCCCAAGACTCGTACAGTACAATGAGCAGTTCTTC
d_gene: .; v_gene: TRBV11-2; abundance: .; j_gene: TRBJ1-1; CDR3aa: CASSLDLSRPGAFF; CDR3nt: TGTGCCAGCAGCTTAGATCTTAGCCGTCCTGGAGCTTTCTTT